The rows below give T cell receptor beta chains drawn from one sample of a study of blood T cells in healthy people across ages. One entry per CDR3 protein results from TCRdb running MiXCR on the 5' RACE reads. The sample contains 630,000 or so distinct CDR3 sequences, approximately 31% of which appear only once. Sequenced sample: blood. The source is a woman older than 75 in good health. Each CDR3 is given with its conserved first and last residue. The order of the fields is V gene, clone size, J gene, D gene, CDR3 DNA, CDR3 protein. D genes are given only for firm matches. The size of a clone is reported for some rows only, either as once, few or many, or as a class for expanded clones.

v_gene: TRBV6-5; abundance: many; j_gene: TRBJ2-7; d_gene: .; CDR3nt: TGTGCCAGCAGTCCCCTAGAAACCTACGAGCAGTACTTC; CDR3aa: CASSPLETYEQYF
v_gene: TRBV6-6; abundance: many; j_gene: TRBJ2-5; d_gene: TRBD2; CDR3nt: TGTGCCAGCAGTTTCAGTAGCGGGGGTGAAGAGACCCAGTACTTC; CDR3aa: CASSFSSGGEETQYF
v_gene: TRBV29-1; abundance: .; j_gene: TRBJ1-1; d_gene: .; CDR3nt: TGCAGCGTTGAAGAGGGGACAATGAACACTGAAGCTTTCTTT; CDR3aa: CSVEEGTMNTEAFF
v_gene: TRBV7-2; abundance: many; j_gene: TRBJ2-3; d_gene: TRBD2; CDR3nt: TGTGCCAGCAGCCAGCGGGGGACAGATACGCAGTATTTT; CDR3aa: CASSQRGTDTQYF
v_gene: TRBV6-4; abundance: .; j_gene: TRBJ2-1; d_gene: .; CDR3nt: TGTGCCAGCGGGAGACATCCGGGGGGCCAATACAATGAGCAGTTCTTC; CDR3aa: CASGRHPGGQYNEQFF
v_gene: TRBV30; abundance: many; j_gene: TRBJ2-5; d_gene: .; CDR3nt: TGTGCCTGGAGTGTACCCGACCGTTACCAAGAGACCCAGTACTTC; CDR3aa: CAWSVPDRYQETQYF
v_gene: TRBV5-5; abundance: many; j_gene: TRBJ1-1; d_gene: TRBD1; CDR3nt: TGTGCCAGCAGCACGGGGGACAGGGATTACACTGAAGCTTTCTTT; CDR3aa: CASSTGDRDYTEAFF
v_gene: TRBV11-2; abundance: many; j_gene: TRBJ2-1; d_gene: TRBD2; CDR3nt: TGTGCCAGCAGCTTAGGGGTAGCGGGGGGACCCTCGGATGAGCAGTTCTTC; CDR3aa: CASSLGVAGGPSDEQFF
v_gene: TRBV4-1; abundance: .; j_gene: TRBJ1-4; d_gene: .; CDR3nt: TGCGCCAGCAGCCCCCCGGGACGGAATGAAAAACTGTTTTTT; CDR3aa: CASSPPGRNEKLFF
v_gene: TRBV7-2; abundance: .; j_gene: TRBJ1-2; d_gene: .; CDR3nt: TGTGCCAGCAGCTTAGCGCTTAACAGAAACTATGGCTACACCTTC; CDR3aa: CASSLALNRNYGYTF
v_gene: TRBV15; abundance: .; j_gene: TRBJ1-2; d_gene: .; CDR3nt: TGTGCCACCAGCAGAGGACGATCGGGATTTGACTATGGCTACACCTTC; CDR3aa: CATSRGRSGFDYGYTF
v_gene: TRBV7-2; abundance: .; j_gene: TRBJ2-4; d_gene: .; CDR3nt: TGTGCCAGCAGCTTAGGCGGGGACGGGGAGCAGTACTTC; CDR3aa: CASSLGGDGEQYF
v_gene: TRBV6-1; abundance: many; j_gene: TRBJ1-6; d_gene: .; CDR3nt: TGTGCCAGCAGGCTCGATAATAGGGGTTCACCCCTCCACTTT; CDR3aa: CASRLDNRGSPLHF
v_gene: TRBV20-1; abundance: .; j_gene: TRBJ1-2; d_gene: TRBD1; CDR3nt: TGCAGTGCGGAAAGCGGGACAGGAAGATATGGCTACACCTTC; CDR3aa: CSAESGTGRYGYTF
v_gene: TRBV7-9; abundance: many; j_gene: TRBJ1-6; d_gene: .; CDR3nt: TGTGCCAGCAGCTTAGCAGTGGAATCACCCCTCCACTTT; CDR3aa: CASSLAVESPLHF
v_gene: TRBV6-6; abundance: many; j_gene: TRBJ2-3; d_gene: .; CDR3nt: TGTGCCAGCAGTTACTCCCCAGGCCAGAGCACAGATACGCAGTATTTT; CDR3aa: CASSYSPGQSTDTQYF
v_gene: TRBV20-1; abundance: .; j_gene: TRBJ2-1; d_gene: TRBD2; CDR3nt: TGCAGTGCTAGAGGACTAGCGAATTCCTACGATGAGCAGTTCTTC; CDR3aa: CSARGLANSYDEQFF
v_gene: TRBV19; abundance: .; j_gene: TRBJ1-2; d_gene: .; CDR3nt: TGTGCCAGTAGTCCGCGGACGGTTGGCTACACCTTC; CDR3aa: CASSPRTVGYTF